This TCR beta chain was found in a study of T cells after posttransplantation cyclophosphamide. The related graft donor's blood sample was taken on the day of bone marrow donation. The naive gate required viable CD3+CD4+ or CD3+CD8+ cells with CCR7+CD45RA+CD45RO-CD95-CD27+CD28+ phenotype. General study findings and limits: TRB overlap between skin or GI tissue T cells and blood was limited. Donor-recipient repertoire similarity was low at 1-2 months, rising over year one.

As regards this clone: Its target is unknown.

TCRdb keeps only in-frame clones here, not all; method: immunoSEQ multiplex PCR. The profile shows some 3,000 clones, about 95% of them singletons. CDR3 length: 17 amino acids. The germline gives CDR1 LNHDA, CDR2 SQIVND (reference sequence). V was clipped by 2 bases and J by 0 bases, with 14 bases between them. The sample comprised naive CD8+ T cells sorted from PBMCs. The chain carries TRBV19 and TRBJ1-5; D remains ambiguous. This clonotype was obtained from a woman aged 45-65 years in good health and a related stem cell transplant donor. CDR3 DNA sequence: TGTGCCAGTAGTATATTCTCCTCAGAATATAGCAATCAGCCCCAGCATTTT. Translation gives CASSIFSSEYSNQPQHF.